Listed here are 23 T cell receptor beta chains from one sample, sequenced in a study of CD8+CD57+ T cells in acquired aplastic anemia. Selection for sequencing was limited to patients who had shown CD8+CD57+ cell expansion by flow cytometry. The use of genomic DNA as template underpinned the TCR beta VDJ and CDR3 profiling. TCRdb processed the reads anew with MiXCR; each CDR3 protein has one entry. The table records around 200,000 distinct CDR3 sequences, 65% of them present only once. Material for sequencing was sorted CD4+, CD8+, or CD8+CD57+ T cells (not recorded which) from PBMCs. The receptors were gathered from a human donor with aplastic anemia.

Points on this clonotype: Germline and junction disagree at one end, which may indicate a read error. J is TRBJ1-2 and V is TRBV7-3; D gene uncertain. The CDR3 totals 13 residues. The V gene's germline CDR1 is SGHTA and CDR2 FQGTGA. The CDR3 DNA follows: TGTGCCAGCGGCTTGGCAGCAAACTATGGCTACACCTTC. This sequence encodes CASGLAANYGYTF.

This clonotype was seen repeatedly, ten times or more. The V and J genes are TRBV5-6 and TRBJ1-2; D call uncertain. The germline V and J ends were trimmed by 3 bases and 3 bases, with 18 bases remaining between them. In germline, CDR1 is SGHDT, CDR2 YYEEEE. There are 16 residues in the CDR3. The CDR3 loop is CASSSQALGLYYGYTF. CDR3 sequence (DNA): TGTGCCAGCAGCTCCCAAGCCCTGGGTTTATACTATGGCTACACCTTC.

The chain employs TRBV9 and TRBJ1-1; D gene uncertain. The germline V gene has CDR1 SGDLS and CDR2 YYNGEE. The CDR3 extends over 15 amino acids. Trimming removed 0 bases at V and 5 bases at J, with 14 bases between. CDR3 residues: CASSVGASLETEAFF. The DNA for the CDR3 is TGTGCCAGCAGCGTAGGGGCGTCCCTGGAGACTGAAGCTTTCTTT.

The chain combines TRBV9 with TRBJ1-2; 9 positions agree with TRBD1. Looked up from germline, CDR1 is SGDLS and CDR2 is YYNGEE. The CDR3 extends over 17 amino acids. Trimming removed 0 bases from V and 2 bases from J; junction bases left unmatched: 8. This CDR3 is CASSVGGTGLGNYGYTF. The CDR3 bases are TGTGCCAGCAGCGTAGGGGGGACAGGGCTCGGAAACTATGGCTACACCTTC.

This clonotype has only a few counts. V gene TRBV5-1 combines with J gene TRBJ2-1, with a weak D call TRBD2 (6 bases). Between the trimmed V and J ends, which lost 0 bases and 9 bases, there was a span of 10 bases. The CDR3 loop spans 13 amino acids. The germline V gene has CDR1 SGHRS and CDR2 YFSETQ. The CDR3 nucleotides are TGCGCCAGCAGCTTGGCCCTGGAGGGTGAGCAGTTCTTC. This gives the protein CASSLALEGEQFF.

The chain has TRBV2 and TRBJ2-5; D uncertain. V lost 4 bases and J 3 bases, leaving 9 bases between the germline ends. The CDR3 is 13 residues long. CDR1 is SNHLY, CDR2 FYNNEI, per germline. CDR3 sequence (DNA): TGTGCCAGCAGTGCCCCCGAGAAAGAGACCCAGTACTTC. It translates to CASSAPEKETQYF.

Remarks on this clonotype: The junction does not match germline at one end; this may be a read error. The V gene is TRBV7-9, the J gene TRBJ2-5; 8 positions match TRBD2. CDR3 length: 16 amino acids. The germline gives CDR1 SEHNR, CDR2 FQNEAQ (reference sequence). The DNA of the CDR3 is TGCGCCAGCAGCTTAGTTGTTGCGGGAGGTGGAGAGACCCAGTACTTC. It translates to CASSLVVAGGGETQYF.

The chain recombines TRBV14 with TRBJ2-7; a weak D match, TRBD2 (6 bases). The CDR3 is 15 amino acids. Germline V gene sequence: CDR1 SGHDN, CDR2 FVKESK. V was clipped by 4 bases and J by 2 bases, with 15 bases between them. CDR3 amino acids: CASSLGDAGTYEQYF. CDR3 coding DNA: TGTGCCAGCAGCCTAGGCGACGCGGGAACCTACGAGCAGTACTTC. The complete variable domain, with remaining parts taken from reference TRBV14 and TRBJ2-7, reads EAGVTQFPSHSVIEKGQTVTLRCDPISGHDNLYWYRRVMGKEIKFLLHFVKESKQDESGMPNNRFLAERTGGTYSTLKVQPAELEDSGVYFCASSLGDAGTYEQYFGPGTRLTVT.

The CDR3 is CASSSPGTGELFF. CDR3 bases: TGTGCCAGCAGCTCCCCAGGGACCGGGGAGCTGTTTTTT. The rearrangement uses TRBV7-2 and TRBJ2-2; TRBD1 is a possible D gene (5 bases). Germline V gene data show CDR1 as SGHTA and CDR2 as FQGNSA. The V gene lost 4 bases and the J gene lost 5 bases, with 8 bases spanning the gap. The CDR3 contains 13 residues.

This clonotype came up a few times. The gene calls are TRBV7-4 and TRBJ1-1; 9 nucleotides align to TRBD1. The ends lost 5 bases at V and 6 bases at J; junction bases unmatched: 7. The CDR3 loop spans 14 amino acids. Looked up from germline, CDR1 is SGHVT and CDR2 is SQSDAQ. The CDR3 spells CASSPGTGIPEAFF. The CDR3 bases are TGTGCCAGCAGCCCCGGGACAGGGATCCCTGAAGCTTTCTTT. Filled out from reference TRBV7-4 and TRBJ1-1, the complete variable domain reads GAGVSQSPRYKVAKRGRDVALRCDSISGHVTLYWYRQTLGQGSEVLTYSQSDAQRDKSGRPSGRFSAERPERSVSTLKIQRTEQGDSAVYLCASSPGTGIPEAFFGQGTRLTVV.

This rearrangement joins TRBV20-1 to TRBJ1-3; 7 bases are a match to TRBD1. Germline assignment: CDR1 DFQATT and CDR2 SNEGSKA (reference sequence). V lost 3 bases and J lost 4; bases outside the gene matches: 6. The CDR3 runs 14 residues. This chain's CDR3 is CSASPGTAGNTIYF. The DNA for the CDR3 is TGCAGTGCTAGTCCAGGGACAGCAGGAAACACCATATATTTT.

The chain combines TRBV7-9 with TRBJ2-3; no clear D gene. The CDR3 is made up of 13 amino acids. CDR1 and CDR2 from the germline V gene are SEHNR and FQNEAQ (reference sequence). Trimming took 4 bases from V and 0 from J, leaving 5 bases between them. The CDR3 sequence is CASSSSSTDTQYF. The CDR3 nucleotides are TGTGCCAGCAGCTCCTCTAGCACAGATACGCAGTATTTT.

The gene calls are TRBV20-1 and TRBJ2-2; D not resolved. Germline V lookup: CDR1 DFQATT, CDR2 SNEGSKA (reference sequence). The CDR3 has 13 amino acids. Trimming removed 5 bases at V and 1 base at J, with 8 bases between. Here the CDR3 DNA reads TGCAGTGCTTGCGCAGAGAACACCGGGGAGCTGTTTTTT. It translates to CSACAENTGELFF.

This chain connects TRBV5-8 to TRBJ2-1; perhaps TRBD1 as D (6 bases). Trimming stripped 7 bases from V and 3 bases from J, with 14 bases between. CDR1 and CDR2 (germline): SGHTS, YDEGEE. The CDR3 extends over 14 amino acids. The CDR3 DNA follows: TGTGCCAGCGATCAGGGGTCTAACTACAATGAGCAGTTCTTC. Its translation: CASDQGSNYNEQFF.

This sequence joins TRBV7-2 and TRBJ2-7; D may match TRBD1 or TRBD2 (5 bases each). Germline V gene data show CDR1 as SGHTA and CDR2 as FQGNSA. The ends were cut back, 3 bases at V and 1 base at J, with 10 bases in the middle. This CDR3 contains 14 residues. The CDR3 sequence is CASSLTWGSYEQYV. The CDR3 bases are TGTGCCAGCAGCTTGACCTGGGGGTCCTACGAGCAGTACGTC.

About this clonotype: The junction and the germline gene differ at one end; a read error may be behind it. The chain combines TRBV12-3 or TRBV12-4 with TRBJ2-7; D is possibly TRBD2 (6 bases). This CDR3 has 12 amino acids. CDR3 DNA sequence: TGTGCCAGAAGTTTGACTAGTTACGAGCAGTACTTC. Residues: CARSLTSYEQYF.

A single count supports this clonotype. The chain joins TRBV28 to TRBJ1-1; a possible D gene is TRBD1 (6 bases). Germline V gives CDR1 MDHEN, CDR2 SYDVKM. The ends were cut back, 2 bases at V and 4 bases at J, with 8 bases in the middle. The CDR3 covers 13 residues. CDR3: CASSLPGATEAFF. The CDR3 region has the DNA TGTGCCAGCAGTTTACCGGGGGCCACTGAAGCTTTCTTT. The variable domain in full, with the rest retrieved from reference TRBV28 and TRBJ1-1, is DVKVTQSSRYLVKRTGEKVFLECVQDMDHENMFWYRQDPGLGLRLIYFSYDVKMKEKGDIPEGYSVSREKKERFSLILESASTNQTSMYLCASSLPGATEAFFGQGTRLTVV.

This sequence joins TRBV15 and TRBJ1-5, with unresolved D. This CDR3 comprises 14 residues. The V gene lost 2 bases and the J gene lost 0 bases, with 5 bases spanning the gap. CDR1 is LNHNV, CDR2 YYDKDF, per germline (reference sequence). The CDR3 reads CATSRRASNQPQHF. DNA for the CDR3: TGTGCCACCAGCAGACGGGCTAGCAATCAGCCCCAGCATTTT.

This clonotype came up once. The J gene is TRBJ1-2, the V gene TRBV7-8; 8 bases agree with TRBD1. This CDR3 has 13 amino acids. The ends lost 1 base at V and 14 bases at J; junction bases unmatched: 9. Per the germline V gene, CDR1 is SGHVS and CDR2 is FQNEAQ. CDR3 sequence: CASSLGTGFGITF. As DNA, the CDR3 is TGTGCCAGCAGCTTAGGGACAGGGTTCGGGATAACCTTC.

The CDR3, as DNA: TGTGCCACCAGCAGAGATATAGGGAGCCAAGAGACCCAGTACTTC. Protein sequence: CATSRDIGSQETQYF. The chain employs TRBV15 and TRBJ2-5, with a possible D match to TRBD2 (5 bases). Germline CDR1 and CDR2: LNHNV and YYDKDF (reference sequence). Deletions cut 0 bases from V and 1 base from J, with 9 bases between. This CDR3 has 15 amino acids.

The chain carries TRBV6-5 and TRBJ1-1; tentative D call: TRBD1 (5 bases). Trimming shortened V by 4 bases and J by 4 bases, and 16 bases separated the two germline ends. There are 15 residues in the CDR3. Germline CDR1 reads MNHEY; CDR2 reads SVGAGI. This CDR3 is CASSLGGGSGTEAFF. The CDR3 bases are TGTGCCAGCAGTTTGGGCGGGGGGAGTGGCACTGAAGCTTTCTTT.

This clonotype was seen ten or more times. The chain is built from TRBV7-3 and TRBJ2-4, with D maybe TRBD1 (6 bases). There are 15 residues in the CDR3. Per germline, CDR1 SGHTA and CDR2 FQGTGA. V lost 4 bases and J 2 bases, leaving 12 bases between the germline ends. CDR3 sequence: CASSYFQGPKNIQYF. The CDR3 bases are TGTGCCAGCAGCTACTTCCAGGGGCCCAAAAACATTCAGTACTTC.

The chain is built from TRBV20-1 and TRBJ2-7; D possibly uses TRBD1 or TRBD2 (5 bases each). The CDR3 is made up of 10 amino acids. Germline values: CDR1 DFQATT, CDR2 SNEGSKA (reference sequence). The CDR3 sequence: CSGTAREQYF. The CDR3 nucleotides are TGCAGCGGGACCGCCCGCGAGCAGTACTTC.